One T cell receptor beta chain is described in this entry. What it binds is not known. These data are taken from a study of Tregs in tolerant kidney transplant recipients. Whole-study results and caveats: Validation in larger populations is needed because few patients were studied. No direct test of biological reproducibility was done here.

Data came from immunoSEQ multiplex PCR; TCRdb stores just in-frame clones and leaves some out. Among around 1,800 clones listed, about 75% were seen once. The V gene end was trimmed by 5 bases and the J gene end by 3 bases; junction bases not matched to a gene: 4. This CDR3 has 14 residues. Per the germline V gene, CDR1 is LNHDA and CDR2 is SQIVND (reference sequence). The chain combines TRBV19 with TRBJ1-1; 9 nucleotides agree with TRBD1. Sequencing used CD8+ T cells from blood cultured with allogeneic cells. The sequence was obtained from a human donor in good health. In DNA, the CDR3 is TGTGCCAGTAGTTTCGGACAGGGGTACACTGAAGCTTTCTTT. Translation: CASSFGQGYTEAFF.